This T cell receptor beta chain was obtained from a study of T-cell reconstitution after alpha-beta-depleted transplantation in children. Findings of the study overall: Among T cells one year after transplant, newly produced cells accounted for most counts and diversity. TCRbeta diversity was high at day 60 in some patients (a result of surviving recipient T cells and thymic progenitors). The origin of alpha-beta T cells about two months after transplant was reportedly several hundred expanded graft clones.

The CDR3 contains 16 residues. Germline trimming cut 3 bases from V and 5 bases from J; bases unmatched to any gene: 7. Germline V gene data show CDR1 as MGHRA and CDR2 as YSYEKL. A word on this clonotype: Its specificity is not known.

During its preparation, the TCRbeta library received unique molecular identifiers. TCRdb recomputed calls from the PCR reads with MiXCR, one row per CDR3 protein. The sample gives 190,000 or so distinct CDR3 sequences, 5% to 6.5% of which show up once; roughly 4.5% is in the top ten. Material: PBMCs, obtained before TCRalphabeta/CD19-depleted stem cell transplant. The chain uses TRBV4-1 and TRBJ1-4, with 9 bases matching TRBD1. The sequence derives from a girl under three years old with combined immunodeficiency, due to receive a stem cell transplant. CDR3: CASSHSKTGGNEKLFF. The DNA of the CDR3 is TGCGCCAGCAGCCACTCTAAGACAGGGGGAAATGAAAAACTGTTTTTT.